The 10 T cell receptor beta chains reported below all come from one sample, sequenced in a study of T cell repertoires in cytomegalovirus infection. These receptors have no identified antigens. One entry per CDR3 protein results from TCRdb running MiXCR on the reads. The sample contains just under 500,000 distinct CDR3 sequences, about 33% of which appear only once. The starting material was cultured PBMCs, obtained from culture after CMV antigen stimulation. All receptors come from a human donor in good health (CMV status not recorded). Some clones in this sample may be carry-over from other donors' samples.

The chain uses TRBV7-9 and TRBJ2-1, with unresolved D. The ends were cut back, 0 bases at V and 2 bases at J, with 8 bases in the middle. The CDR3 consists of 15 residues. CDR1 SEHNR and CDR2 FQNEAQ come from the germline V gene (reference sequence). CDR3 amino acids: CASSLAGYTYNEQFF. The CDR3 DNA is TGTGCCAGCAGCTTAGCAGGGTATACCTACAATGAGCAGTTCTTC. Together with reference TRBV7-9 and TRBJ2-1, the CDR3 gives the full variable domain: DTGVSQNPRHKITKRGQNVTFRCDPISEHNRLYWYRQTLGQGPEFLTYFQNEAQLEKSRLLSDRFSAERPKGSFSTLEIQRTEQGDSAMYLCASSLAGYTYNEQFFGPGTRLTVL.

The table lists this clonotype with a few counts. The rearrangement uses TRBV28 and TRBJ2-1, with a tentative D call TRBD2 (5 bases). The V and J ends lost 3 bases and 13 bases respectively, with 10 bases between them. The germline CDR1 and CDR2 sequences are MDHEN and SYDVKM. This CDR3 region has 11 residues. The CDR3: CASSFTRAQFF. DNA for the CDR3: TGTGCCAGCAGTTTCACTAGGGCCCAGTTCTTC.

This clonotype has more than one count but fewer than ten. The chain joins TRBV28 to TRBJ2-7; TRBD2 aligns across 13 bases. Germline CDR1 reads MDHEN; CDR2 reads SYDVKM. The CDR3 has 13 residues. V lost 8 bases to trimming and J lost 7 bases; unmatched junction nucleotides: 5. The CDR3 region is CASRGLAGLEQYF. CDR3 nucleotides: TGTGCCAGCCGGGGACTAGCGGGACTGGAGCAGTACTTC.

This clonotype was observed at least ten times. For the CDR3, the DNA is TGTGCCAGCAGCACAAATAATTCACCCCTCCACTTT. Translating gives CASSTNNSPLHF. V gene TRBV7-2 combines with J gene TRBJ1-6; D remains unclear. Trimming left V 5 bases short and J 5 bases short, with 4 bases between. This CDR3 has 12 residues. Germline V lookup: CDR1 SGHTA, CDR2 FQGNSA.

The chain combines TRBV6-1 with TRBJ2-1, with D possibly being TRBD2 (6 bases). Per germline, CDR1 MNHNS and CDR2 SASEGT. The germline V and J ends were trimmed by 6 bases and 6 bases, with 15 bases remaining between them. CDR3 length equals 14 residues. The CDR3 spells CASSLREITNEQFF. In DNA, the CDR3 is TGTGCCAGCAGCCTCCGGGAGATCACCAATGAGCAGTTCTTC.

The chain uses TRBV4-1 and TRBJ1-4, with no clear D. Trimming took off 8 bases at V and 0 bases at J, with 16 bases between the two ends. The CDR3 sequence is 16 residues long. The V gene's germline CDR1 is MGHRA and CDR2 YSYEKL. The CDR3 DNA reads as TGCGCCAGCTCCTCAAAATTCCTTGCAACTAATGAAAAACTGTTTTTT. Protein product: CASSSKFLATNEKLFF.

The rearrangement links TRBV12-3 or TRBV12-4 to TRBJ2-1; TRBD2 agrees at 11 bases. The CDR3 covers 16 residues. V gave up 3 bases and J gave up 4 bases; unmatched junction bases: 5. In DNA form, the CDR3 reads TGTGCCAGCAGTTTCATTAGCGGGAGGGGATACAATGAGCAGTTCTTC. It encodes CASSFISGRGYNEQFF.

This clonotype was seen at least ten times. This chain links TRBV7-6 with TRBJ2-3; D is possibly TRBD2 (6 bases). The CDR3 spans 12 residues. The V and J ends lost 5 bases and 6 bases respectively, with 9 bases between them. Per germline, CDR1 SGHVS and CDR2 FNYEAQ. The DNA of the CDR3 is TGTGCCAGCAGCCCAAGCGGGGATACGCAGTATTTT. This sequence encodes CASSPSGDTQYF.

CDR3 residues: CASSQEDLGQPQHF. The CDR3 coding sequence is TGCGCCAGCAGCCAAGAGGACCTGGGACAGCCCCAGCATTTT. The chain couples TRBV4-1 to TRBJ1-5; D unresolved. V was trimmed by 0 bases and J by 7 bases, leaving 10 bases between them. The CDR3 totals 14 residues. Germline loops: CDR1 MGHRA, CDR2 YSYEKL.

The J gene is TRBJ2-5, the V gene TRBV6-2 or TRBV6-3; 8 bases match TRBD2. Trimming removed 6 bases from V and 5 bases from J; junction bases left unmatched: 11. CDR1 is MNHEY and CDR2 is SVGEGT in the germline V gene. This CDR3 is built from 15 residues. Here the CDR3 DNA reads TGTGCCAGCAGCGACCCGGCGGGAGGTTCGGAGACCCAGTACTTC. As protein: CASSDPAGGSETQYF.